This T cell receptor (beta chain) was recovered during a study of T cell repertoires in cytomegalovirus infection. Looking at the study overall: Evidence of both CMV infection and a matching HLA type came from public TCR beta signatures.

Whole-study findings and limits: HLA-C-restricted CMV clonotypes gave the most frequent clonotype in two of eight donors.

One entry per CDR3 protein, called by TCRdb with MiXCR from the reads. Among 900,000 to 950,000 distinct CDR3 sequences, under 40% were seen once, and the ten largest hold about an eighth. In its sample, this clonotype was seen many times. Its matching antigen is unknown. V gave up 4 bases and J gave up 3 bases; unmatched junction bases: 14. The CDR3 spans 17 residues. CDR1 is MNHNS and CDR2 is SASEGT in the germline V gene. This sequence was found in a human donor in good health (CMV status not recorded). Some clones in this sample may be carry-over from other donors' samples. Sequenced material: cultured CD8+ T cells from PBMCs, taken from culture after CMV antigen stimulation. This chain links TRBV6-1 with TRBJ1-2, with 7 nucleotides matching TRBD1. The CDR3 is CASSAPIFWDSHYGYTF. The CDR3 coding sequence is TGTGCCAGCAGTGCGCCCATCTTTTGGGACAGTCACTATGGCTACACCTTC.